Listed below are T cell receptor beta chains from one sample, sequenced in a study of T cell responses to AZD1222 COVID-19 vaccine. The repertoire was sequenced with immunoSEQ multiplex PCR; TCRdb's copy has only in-frame clones and lacks some. The sample lists over 85,000 clones; 70% to 90% were seen once. The specimen comprised peripheral blood, sampled on day 0 of AZD1222 vaccination. The receptors derive from an adult in good health. Both conserved end residues are part of each CDR3. A D gene is named only where the DNA matches it firmly. A clone size is listed for some rows: how often the clone was seen (once, few, many), or a class if it is expanded.

>TRBD1|.|TRBJ1-2|TRBV28
TGTGCCAGCGCCCCCGGGACAGATCCTAACTATGGCTACACCTTC
CASAPGTDPNYGYTF
>TRBD2|.|TRBJ2-7|TRBV7-2
TGTGCCAGCAGCCGGACTAGCGGGGGTCCCTACGAGCAGTACTTC
CASSRTSGGPYEQYF
>.|.|TRBJ1-5|TRBV6-6
TGTGCCAGCAGCTCAAATCAGCCCCAGCATTTT
CASSSNQPQHF
>.|.|TRBJ1-1|TRBV9
TGTGCCAGCAGCGTAGGGTGGGCGAACACTGAAGCTTTCTTT
CASSVGWANTEAFF
>.|.|TRBJ2-1|TRBV19
TGTGCCAGTAGTGTCGACTTTAATGAGCAGTTCTTC
CASSVDFNEQFF
>.|.|TRBJ2-7|TRBV7-6
TGTGCCAGCAGCCTCCGGGACGCCTTTCCCTACGAGCAGTACTTC
CASSLRDAFPYEQYF
>TRBD2|.|TRBJ2-1|TRBV5-8
TGTGCCAGCAGCTTGGGACGAGGCGGGAGGTCCTACAATGAGCAGTTCTTC
CASSLGRGGRSYNEQFF
>TRBD2|.|TRBJ2-5|TRBV6-1
TGTGCCAGCAGTGAAGGGAAGATAGCGGGGGTGCTGAAGAACCAGTACTTC
CASSEGKIAGVLKNQYF
>.|.|TRBJ1-2|TRBV4-3
TGCGCCAGCAGCCAAGGGGGCTGGGGGGACGGCGGCTACACCTTC
CASSQGGWGDGGYTF
>.|once|TRBJ1-2|TRBV4-1
TGCGCCAGCAGCCAAGATCTAGCCGTCTATGGCTACACCTTC
CASSQDLAVYGYTF
>TRBD2|.|TRBJ2-1|TRBV7-2
TGTGCCAGCAGCCCCGTGGCGGGAGTCTATGAGCAGTTCTTC
CASSPVAGVYEQFF
>TRBD1|.|TRBJ1-5|TRBV6-5
TGTGCCAGCAGTCGACAGGGGGCGAGCAATCAGCCCCAGCATTTT
CASSRQGASNQPQHF
>TRBD1|.|TRBJ1-2|TRBV19
TGTGCCAGTAGTGGGTACCGGACAGGGGTTAACTATGGCTACACCTTC
CASSGYRTGVNYGYTF
>.|once|TRBJ2-2|TRBV9
TGTGCCAGCAGCGTAGCTCGCTACACCGGGGAGCTGTTTTTT
CASSVARYTGELFF
>.|.|TRBJ1-1|TRBV7-9
TGTGCCAGCAGCTTACAGGTGACGAACACTGAAGCTTTCTTT
CASSLQVTNTEAFF
>.|few|TRBJ1-2|TRBV24-1
TGTGCCACCAGTGAGACCCGTGGGGCTCGATATGGCTACACCTTC
CATSETRGARYGYTF
>.|.|TRBJ1-2|TRBV12-3/TRBV12-4
TGTGCCGGCCGCACTAACTATGGCTACACCTTC
CAGRTNYGYTF
>.|.|TRBJ2-1|TRBV7-3
TGTGCCAGCGGGCTGGGACCTTACAATGAGCAGTTCTTC
CASGLGPYNEQFF
>TRBD1|.|TRBJ1-6|TRBV7-9
TGTGCCAGCAGCTTAGGGACAGGGGTTTCACCCCTCCACTTT
CASSLGTGVSPLHF
>TRBD1|.|TRBJ2-5|TRBV6-5
TGTGCCAGCAGTTACTCTTTGGCAGGGGGAGAGACCCAGTACTTC
CASSYSLAGGETQYF
>.|.|TRBJ2-7|TRBV18
TGTGCCAGCTCACCCTCCGGGGATCGCGAGCAGTACTTC
CASSPSGDREQYF
>TRBD2|.|TRBJ2-1|TRBV7-3
TGTGCCAGCAGCTGGAGGGCGACTAGCAGCTACAATGAGCAGTTCTTC
CASSWRATSSYNEQFF
>.|once|TRBJ2-7|TRBV9
TGTGCCAGCAGCGTATTGGCAGGGCCCACCTACGAGCAGTACTTC
CASSVLAGPTYEQYF
>TRBD1|.|TRBJ1-1|TRBV9
TGTGCCAGCACCGCAGGGGGCGCCGGGACTGAAGCTTTCTTT
CASTAGGAGTEAFF
>.|once|TRBJ1-5|TRBV28
TGTGCCAGCAGTATATCAGTCCTCGACTTGTCCGATCAGCCCCAGCATTTT
CASSISVLDLSDQPQHF
>TRBD1|.|TRBJ2-7|TRBV7-3
TGTGCCAGCAGCTTAGGCGGTCCGGGACAGGGGTCCTACGAGCAGTACTTC
CASSLGGPGQGSYEQYF
>.|.|TRBJ2-1|TRBV7-2
TGTGCCAGCAACAAGGGGGGGTCATACAATGAGCAGTTCTTC
CASNKGGSYNEQFF
>.|.|TRBJ2-3|TRBV19
TGTGCCAGTAGTCCGGCAGGGCGCACAGATACGCAGTATTTT
CASSPAGRTDTQYF
>.|.|TRBJ1-5|TRBV9
TGTGCCAGCAGCGCAGACAGTAGCAATCAGCCCCAGCATTTT
CASSADSSNQPQHF
>TRBD1|.|TRBJ1-6|TRBV5-1
TGCGCCAGCAGCTTGAGACAGGGCGGCGATTCACCCCTCCACTTT
CASSLRQGGDSPLHF
>TRBD1|.|TRBJ2-1|TRBV7-3
TGTGCCAGCAGACAGGGGGCAGGCAATGAGCAGTTCTTC
CASRQGAGNEQFF
>TRBD1|.|TRBJ1-5|TRBV7-9
TGTGCCAGCAGCTTAGGGACCGGGACAGGCAATCAGCCCCAGCATTTT
CASSLGTGTGNQPQHF
>TRBD2|few|TRBJ2-5|TRBV11-2
TGTGCCAGCAGCTTACCCCGGGGGGTACAAGAGACCCAGTACTTC
CASSLPRGVQETQYF
>.|.|TRBJ2-1|TRBV20-1
TGCAGTGCTCCGAATGGGCCTAGGAAGTTCTTC
CSAPNGPRKFF
>.|.|TRBJ1-2|TRBV18
TGTGCCAGCTCACCACAGCCTTCCCGGGACACAGCTAACTATGGCTACACCTTC
CASSPQPSRDTANYGYTF
>.|few|TRBJ1-1|TRBV28
TGTGCCAGCAGTTACCAACGGGGGCCGGTGACTGAAGCTTTCTTT
CASSYQRGPVTEAFF
>.|.|TRBJ1-2|TRBV29-1
TGCAGCGTTGAAGGGAATGGGTTTGGGGGGTATGGCTACACCTTC
CSVEGNGFGGYGYTF
>.|few|TRBJ2-6|TRBV4-3
TGCGCCAGCAGCCAAGATGTGGGTTCTGGGGCCAACGTCCTGACTTTC
CASSQDVGSGANVLTF
>.|.|TRBJ2-7|TRBV20-1
TGCAGTGCTTCAGTTTCCGAGCAGTACTTC
CSASVSEQYF
>TRBD1|.|TRBJ1-5|TRBV11-2
TGTGCCAGCAGCTTTGCAGGGGGAAATCAGCCCCAGCATTTT
CASSFAGGNQPQHF
>.|.|TRBJ1-1|TRBV7-2
TGTGCCAGCAGCTCCCAGGGAATAAACACTGAAGCTTTCTTT
CASSSQGINTEAFF
>.|.|TRBJ2-3|TRBV18
TGTGCCAGCTCACTTGGTAGCGGTAGCACAGATACGCAGTATTTT
CASSLGSGSTDTQYF
>TRBD1|.|TRBJ1-6|TRBV10-3
TGTGCCATCAGTGAGAAGCAGGGGGCTAGTAATTCACCCCTCCACTTT
CAISEKQGASNSPLHF